This T cell receptor beta chain was found in a study of cytomegalovirus exposure and HLA in healthy donors. TCRdb keeps only in-frame clones here, not all; method: immunoSEQ multiplex PCR. The sample has about 95,000 clones; roughly 85% are singletons. V shed 9 bases and J 5 bases; nucleotides not matched to a gene: 9. CDR1 is MGHRA, CDR2 YSYEKL, per germline. The CDR3 loop spans 13 amino acids. Sample: PBMCs. The clonotype was recovered from a man aged 18 to 29 in good health and CMV-seropositive. V is TRBV4-1 and J is TRBJ1-1, with 7 bases fitting TRBD1. CDR3 residues: CASMTGSGTEAFF. In DNA form, the CDR3 reads TGCGCCAGTATGACAGGGTCGGGAACTGAAGCTTTCTTT.